Below are 28 T cell receptor beta chains sequenced from a single sample in a study of T cells in Graves' hyperthyroidism and ophthalmopathy. RNA transcripts yielded amplified TCR beta CDR3 regions. A first-round RT-PCR of the TCR CDR3 used the HTBI primer set. TCRdb re-called the multiplex PCR reads with MiXCR, one entry per CDR3 protein. The sample includes fewer than 550,000 distinct CDR3 sequences, 15% to 19% seen only once; the top ten take 14%. The sequenced sample was blood. The receptor set was obtained from a woman aged 18-29 years with Graves' hyperthyroidism.

The sample holds many counts of this clonotype. The chain couples TRBV28 to TRBJ1-6, with a weak D call TRBD1 (5 bases). The CDR3 extends over 15 amino acids. The germline V gene encodes CDR1 MDHEN and CDR2 SYDVKM. The ends were cut back, 5 bases at V and 10 bases at J, with 18 bases in the middle. CDR3 in DNA: TGTGCCAGCAGTCCAAACCGGGGGGTAGGGTCACCCCTCCACTTT. This encodes CASSPNRGVGSPLHF.

Concerning this clonotype itself: A read error may produce the germline difference seen at one junction end. The chain has TRBV11-2 and TRBJ1-1; perhaps TRBD1 as D (6 bases). Looked up from germline, CDR1 is SGHAT and CDR2 is FQNNGV. CDR3 length: 16 amino acids. The CDR3 region is CASSLGWQGRDTGAFF. In DNA, the CDR3 is TGTGCCAGCAGCTTAGGGTGGCAGGGGAGGGACACTGGAGCTTTCTTT.

The chain has TRBV29-1 and TRBJ1-2; the match to TRBD1 covers 9 bases. Per the germline V gene, CDR1 is SQVTM and CDR2 is ANQGSEA. Trimming removed 3 bases from V and 8 bases from J; junction bases left unmatched: 4. The CDR3 runs 12 residues. The CDR3 protein is CSVEETGGGYTF. Here the CDR3 DNA reads TGCAGCGTTGAGGAGACAGGGGGGGGCTACACCTTC.

The table lists this clonotype with many counts. V is TRBV27 and J is TRBJ2-1; perhaps TRBD1 as D (5 bases). The ends were cut back, 7 bases at V and 1 base at J, with 14 bases in the middle. Germline lookup yields CDR1 MNHEY and CDR2 SMNVEV (reference sequence). The CDR3 sequence is 15 residues long. In nucleotides, the CDR3 is TGTGCCAGCAAGGAGTGGCAGGGATCCTACAATGAGCAGTTCTTC. This translates into CASKEWQGSYNEQFF.

This chain connects TRBV24-1 to TRBJ2-3; weak D call: TRBD1 (6 bases). V lost 2 bases, J lost 3 bases, and 11 bases lay in between. Germline CDR1 reads KGHDR; CDR2 reads SFDVKD. The CDR3 consists of 15 residues. CDR3 sequence: CATSDSLQGTDTQYF. CDR3 nucleotide sequence: TGTGCCACCAGTGATTCACTACAGGGTACAGATACGCAGTATTTT.

This clonotype appeared many times. The chain recombines TRBV24-1 with TRBJ1-5, with TRBD1 as a possible D gene (5 bases). Per the germline V gene, CDR1 is KGHDR and CDR2 is SFDVKD. The CDR3 length is 13 residues. Trimming stripped 7 bases from V and 2 bases from J, with 8 bases between. CDR3 residues: CATSTGGNQPQHF. In DNA, the CDR3 is TGTGCCACCAGCACGGGGGGCAATCAGCCCCAGCATTTT.

This clonotype was found a few times. V is TRBV20-1 and J is TRBJ1-2; 7 bases map to TRBD1. The CDR3 contains 15 residues. The J segment lost 6 bases and the V segment lost 3 bases, leaving 13 bases of the junction unmatched. Per the germline V gene, CDR1 is DFQATT and CDR2 is SNEGSKA (reference sequence). The chain's CDR3 is CSASPKQGIMNGYTF. The DNA for the CDR3 is TGCAGTGCTAGCCCAAAACAGGGGATTATGAATGGCTACACCTTC.

The chain is built from TRBV5-1 and TRBJ2-5; weak D call: TRBD1 (5 bases). Germline V gene data show CDR1 as SGHRS and CDR2 as YFSETQ. V dropped 2 bases and J dropped 5 bases, with 13 bases sitting between them. The CDR3 is 14 residues long. CDR3 in amino acids: CASSFAGLGETQYF. CDR3 DNA sequence: TGCGCCAGCAGCTTCGCAGGGTTGGGCGAGACCCAGTACTTC.

The sample holds many counts of this clonotype. V gene TRBV10-3 combines with J gene TRBJ1-1, with 7 nucleotides matching TRBD1. J lost 0 bases, V lost 6 bases, and 13 bases had no gene match. The CDR3 length is 17 residues. Per the germline V gene, CDR1 is ENHRY and CDR2 is SYGVKD. The CDR3 protein is CAIRKDRAANMNTEAFF. The CDR3 coding sequence is TGTGCCATCAGGAAAGACAGGGCGGCAAACATGAACACTGAAGCTTTCTTT.

In its sample, this clonotype was seen many times. The rearrangement links TRBV28 to TRBJ2-7; D is undetermined. CDR1 is MDHEN, CDR2 SYDVKM, per germline. V was trimmed by 10 bases and J by 4 bases, leaving 17 bases between them. This CDR3 has 13 residues. The CDR3 spells CAILPPAAYEQYF. The CDR3 DNA is TGTGCCATCCTCCCCCCGGCAGCGTACGAGCAGTACTTC.

The rearrangement joins TRBV11-2 to TRBJ2-1; D gene unclear. This CDR3 region has 12 residues. Between the trimmed V and J ends, which lost 6 bases and 10 bases, there was a span of 13 bases. Germline V gene lookup returns CDR1 SGHAT and CDR2 FQNNGV. CDR3 nucleotides: TGTGCCAGCAGTTCCCGGACCTACGAGCAGTTCTTC. The encoded protein is CASSSRTYEQFF.

This clonotype has ten or more counts. A junction end diverges from the germline sequence, so it may reflect a read error. This chain links TRBV5-1 with TRBJ1-1; D not resolved. The CDR3 extends over 13 amino acids. From germline, CDR1 is SGHRS and CDR2 YFSETQ. Here the CDR3 DNA reads TGTGCCAGCAGTTTAACAGCGAACACTGAAGCTTTCTTT. This codes for CASSLTANTEAFF.

This clonotype was counted ten times or more. The chain has TRBV4-1 and TRBJ2-5; D uncertain. Germline lookup yields CDR1 MGHRA and CDR2 YSYEKL. V gave up 1 base and J gave up 1 base, with 10 bases separating them. This CDR3 is built from 15 residues. The CDR3 DNA is TGCGCCAGCAGCCAAGGATCGGGTACCCAAGAGACCCAGTACTTC. Its translation is CASSQGSGTQETQYF.

The table lists this clonotype with many counts. CDR3 loop: CASSLLRWAGSQYF. As DNA, the CDR3 is TGTGCCAGCAGCCTTCTTAGGTGGGCGGGTTCCCAGTACTTC. V and J are TRBV7-9 and TRBJ2-5; possibly TRBD2 for D (5 bases). This CDR3 contains 14 residues. The V gene lost 5 bases and the J gene lost 9 bases, with 19 bases spanning the gap. The germline V gene encodes CDR1 SEHNR and CDR2 FQNEAQ (reference sequence).

This clonotype was counted many times. The V gene is TRBV28, the J gene TRBJ2-5, with TRBD2 matching over 11 bases. The CDR3 extends over 15 amino acids. V was pared by 6 bases and J by 5 bases, with 8 bases of the junction left unmatched. Germline V gene sequence: CDR1 MDHEN, CDR2 SYDVKM. The CDR3 sequence: CASRLLAGVGETQYF. As DNA, the CDR3 is TGTGCCAGCAGGTTACTAGCGGGAGTAGGCGAGACCCAGTACTTC.

There are many counts of this clonotype. The chain couples TRBV20-1 to TRBJ1-1; no firm D call. The V end lost 5 bases, the J end lost 7 bases, and 26 bases lay between the germline ends. The V gene's germline CDR1 is DFQATT and CDR2 SNEGSKA (reference sequence). The CDR3 is made up of 16 amino acids. The CDR3 loop reads CSASNLIYFPPYEAFF. The CDR3 DNA follows: TGCAGTGCTTCTAACCTCATCTATTTTCCCCCCTATGAAGCTTTCTTT.

This clonotype was seen many times. V and J are TRBV18 and TRBJ1-2, with 7 bases identical to TRBD1. Germline values: CDR1 KGHSH, CDR2 LQKENI. The CDR3 contains 15 residues. Unmatched junction bases numbered 6, after V lost 3 bases and J lost 2 bases. CDR3: CASSPQGVQNYGYTF. In nucleotides, the CDR3 is TGTGCCAGCTCACCTCAGGGGGTCCAAAACTATGGCTACACCTTC.

This chain connects TRBV7-9 to TRBJ2-2; TRBD2 aligns across 9 bases. This CDR3 has 19 amino acids. Trimming at V came to 1 base and at J to 5 bases, leaving 14 bases not matched to a gene. The germline V gene has CDR1 SEHNR and CDR2 FQNEAQ (reference sequence). The CDR3 nucleotides are TGTGCCAGCAGCTTAGTCGGCGGGAGGGGGACCCCACCAACCGGGGAGCTGTTTTTT. Amino acids: CASSLVGGRGTPPTGELFF.

This clonotype has ten or more counts. V usage is TRBV27 and J usage is TRBJ1-1; no clear D gene. This CDR3 comprises 14 residues. The V gene lost 6 bases and the J gene lost 1 base, with 12 bases spanning the gap. Germline V gives CDR1 MNHEY, CDR2 SMNVEV (reference sequence). This CDR3 is CASRPGSPNTEAFF. The CDR3 nucleotides read TGTGCCAGCAGACCCGGATCGCCGAACACTGAAGCTTTCTTT.

This clonotype came up many times. The genes are TRBV5-1 and TRBJ2-1, with D perhaps matching TRBD1 (6 bases). CDR1 is SGHRS and CDR2 is YFSETQ in the germline V gene. The CDR3 spans 13 residues. Between the trimmed V and J ends, which lost 5 bases and 12 bases, there was a span of 18 bases. The CDR3: CASRPEGGRRQFF. The DNA of the CDR3 is TGCGCCAGCAGACCCGAAGGGGGTAGGCGGCAGTTCTTC.

This clonotype was observed many times. The chain joins TRBV24-1 to TRBJ2-3, with D uncertain. This CDR3 is built from 11 residues. Trimming took off 5 bases at V and 6 bases at J, with 5 bases between the two ends. Germline values: CDR1 KGHDR, CDR2 SFDVKD. The CDR3 DNA reads TGTGCCACCAGTGGTTGGGATACGCAGTATTTT. Residues: CATSGWDTQYF.

This clonotype has ten or more counts. This CDR3 is CASTETGTYGYTF. The CDR3 coding sequence is TGTGCCAGCACCGAGACAGGGACTTACGGCTACACCTTC. The chain couples TRBV12-3 or TRBV12-4 to TRBJ1-2; TRBD1 agrees at 7 bases. The CDR3 sequence is 13 residues long. The ends lost 7 bases at V and 8 bases at J; junction bases unmatched: 10.

With respect to this clonotype: A much larger clonotype is one base distant, so this may be a read error. CDR3 in amino acids: CASSLVPASCEQYF. The CDR3 bases are TGCGCCAGCAGCTTGGTACCTGCCTCCTGCGAGCAGTACTTC. The chain carries TRBV5-1 and TRBJ2-7; D gene ambiguous. Germline loops: CDR1 SGHRS, CDR2 YFSETQ. This CDR3 contains 14 residues. The whole variable domain, filled in from reference TRBV5-1 and TRBJ2-7, reads KAGVTQTPRYLIKTRGQQVTLSCSPISGHRSVSWYQQTPGQGLQFLFEYFSETQRNKGNFPGRFSGRQFSNSRSEMNVSTLELGDSALYLCASSLVPASCEQYFGPGTRLTVT.

This clonotype came up many times. V and J are TRBV2 and TRBJ1-1; D is unclear. V lost 5 bases and J lost 1, with 8 bases in between. The CDR3 spans 13 residues. Germline loops: CDR1 SNHLY, CDR2 FYNNEI. Here the CDR3 DNA reads TGTGCCAGCAGTCGGAACAAGAACACTGAAGCTTTCTTT. Translating gives CASSRNKNTEAFF. The full variable domain, completed using reference TRBV2 and TRBJ1-1, is EPEVTQTPSHQVTQMGQEVILRCVPISNHLYFYWYRQILGQKVEFLVSFYNNEISEKSEIFDDQFSVERPDGSNFTLKIRSTKLEDSAMYFCASSRNKNTEAFFGQGTRLTVV.

With respect to this clonotype: The junction departs from germline at one end; a sequencing error may be responsible. The chain joins TRBV10-3 to TRBJ1-3; D might be TRBD1 (5 bases). The germline gives CDR1 ENHRY, CDR2 SYGVKD. The CDR3 sequence is 16 residues long. The CDR3 sequence: CAISVDSSSSGTTIYF. The CDR3 DNA sequence: TGTGCCATCAGTGTCGACAGCTCAAGCTCTGGAACCACCATATATTTT.

In this sample, this clonotype turned up many times. J is TRBJ2-7 and V is TRBV27; 8 bases are a match to TRBD1. The germline CDR1 and CDR2 sequences are MNHEY and SMNVEV (reference sequence). V lost 0 bases and J lost 5; bases outside the gene matches: 3. The CDR3 has 14 residues. Here the CDR3 DNA reads TGTGCCAGCAGTTTATCTAACAGGGGGGACGAGCAGTACTTC. It is translated as CASSLSNRGDEQYF.

This chain joins TRBV15 and TRBJ2-3; D is uncertain. The germline V gene has CDR1 LNHNV and CDR2 YYDKDF (reference sequence). The CDR3 loop spans 14 amino acids. V lost 2 bases and J 0 bases, leaving 6 bases between the germline ends. The CDR3 region is CATSRPLSTDTQYF. The CDR3 DNA reads as TGTGCCACCAGCAGACCGCTGAGCACAGATACGCAGTATTTT.

This clonotype has ten or more counts. The chain recombines TRBV28 with TRBJ1-1; D remains ambiguous. Between the trimmed V and J ends, which lost 5 bases and 3 bases, there was a span of 16 bases. Germline loops: CDR1 MDHEN, CDR2 SYDVKM. CDR3 length equals 15 residues. The CDR3 is CASSRGRTRDTEAFF. The CDR3 region has the DNA TGTGCCAGCAGTCGAGGAAGGACTCGAGACACTGAAGCTTTCTTT.